This T cell receptor (beta chain) derives from a study of human T cells and chemical hapten exposure (dated by TCRdb to 2020 to 2023). At the level of the whole study: For sensitization, 2% DPC in acetone was applied to a roughly 2 cm by roughly 2 cm area of upper inner arm skin. Throughout the approximately 25-week study period, patients were also given weekly therapeutic DPC doses on the scalp. This study followed changes in the peripheral blood TCR repertoire in vivo during primary and secondary sensitization of alopecia patients to the hapten diphenylcyclopropenone (DPC). Patch testing was performed on the upper back with Finn chambers containing 0.01% DPC, and the patch tests were scored after 6 days according to International Contact Dermatitis Research Group standards. The libraries were sequenced as a pool, and the TCR yield per sample differed mostly because of small variations in library volumes within the pool. Twenty-nine alopecia patients provided blood for TCR sequencing at one to four time points (pre-sensitization, 2, 6 and 24 weeks). The patient cohort, mostly female, included alopecia areata with under or over 50% scalp involvement, alopecia totalis and alopecia universalis. Blood samples were taken from patients before sensitization (week 0) and then at 2, 6 and about 24 weeks after DPC sensitization.

Findings and caveats that apply to the study as a whole: Patch test score was positively correlated with the number of PT1 expanded TCRs, with significance at thresholds 8, 16 and 32 but not at 4. After repeated subsampling, the strength of the expansion versus patch-test correlation and the threshold at which it became significant changed. No change with DPC sensitization was found in the number of TCRs above 1 in 1000 frequency, and no evidence of global repertoire structure alterations was found. All patients had alopecia, a presumed autoimmune disease, so their immune response might differ from that of healthy individuals. Significantly more large CDR3 similarity clusters were formed by expanded TCRs than by pre-sensitization or healthy control sets, consistent with antigen-driven responses.

The time point label corresponds to: patch test 1, 2 weeks after DPC sensitization. Reading the label with the study, this specimen's treatment or condition is: therapeutic diphenylcyclopropenone sensitization with weekly scalp DPC. Blood at each patch-test visit was drawn before the patch test was applied. Patients were eligible if aged 18 to 70, diagnosed with alopecia and judged suitable for DPC therapy, and pregnant patients were excluded. Total RNA was extracted from unfractionated whole blood collected in Tempus Blood RNA tubes. V sheds 3 bases and J sheds 3 bases, leaving 9 bases between their ends. Its CDR3 holds 13 amino acids, cysteine through phenylalanine. CDR3 DNA only is kept here, 39 bases in frame from base 1. Library prep was done by RACE. Sequencing was carried out with a NextSeq 500. During library preparation, unique molecular identifiers were attached to individual cDNA molecules so that TCRs could be counted in a quantitative, reproducible way. Both TCR alpha and TCR beta chains were sequenced from each blood RNA sample. The study's own analysis went as follows. The median number of TCRs per sample was over 85,000, ranging from about 23,224 to 750,000. The Decombinator software suite was used to annotate the V, J and CDR3 of the TCR reads. For PS versus PT1 abundance plots, all samples were subsampled to the same number of TCRs (28,000). Expanded TCRs were defined as absent before sensitization and observed at least eight times at the 2-week time point. In TCRdb, the public reads were trimmed at Q25 with fastp and aligned with MiXCR, with productive beta chains retained. Entries are consolidated by CDR3 protein sequence, retaining the most common genes and DNA. TCRdb's processing, not the study's, gives the V and J calls here. The sample profile shows 350,000 or so distinct CDR3 sequences; around 7% of them were found once. In total, the top ten clones hold 7% to 10% of the sample.

This clonotype came up many times. Its antigen is unknown. No much larger clone is present one base from it, and per-base qualities are unavailable. The sequence joins TRBV12-3 or TRBV12-4 to TRBJ2-7; matching of 5 bases hints at TRBD1 as the D gene. The source material was whole blood, sampled in connection with sensitization to the hapten diphenylcyclopropenone (DPC). This TCR was recovered from a woman under 30 with alopecia areata. Some clones in this sample may be carry-over from other donors' samples. The CDR3 protein sequence reads: CASSLWQGYEQYF. The DNA sequence is given as TGTGCCAGCAGTTTGTGGCAGGGCTACGAGCAGTACTTC.